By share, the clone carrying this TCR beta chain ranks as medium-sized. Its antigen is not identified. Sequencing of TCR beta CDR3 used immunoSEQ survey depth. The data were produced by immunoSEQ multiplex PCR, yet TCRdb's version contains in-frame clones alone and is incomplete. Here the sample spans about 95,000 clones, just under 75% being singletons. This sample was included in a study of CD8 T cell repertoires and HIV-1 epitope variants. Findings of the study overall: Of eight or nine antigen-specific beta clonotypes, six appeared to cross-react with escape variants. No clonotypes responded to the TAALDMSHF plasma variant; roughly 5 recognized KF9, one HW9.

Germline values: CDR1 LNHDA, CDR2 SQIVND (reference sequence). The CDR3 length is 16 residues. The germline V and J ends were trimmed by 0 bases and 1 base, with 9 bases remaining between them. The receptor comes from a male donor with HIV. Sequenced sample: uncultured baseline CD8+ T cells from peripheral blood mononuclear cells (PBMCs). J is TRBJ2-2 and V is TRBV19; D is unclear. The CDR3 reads CASSIDLRGNTGELFF. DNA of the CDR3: TGTGCCAGTAGTATAGATCTTCGTGGGAACACCGGGGAGCTGTTTTTT. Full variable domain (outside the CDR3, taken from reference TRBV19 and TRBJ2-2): DGGITQSPKYLFRKEGQNVTLSCEQNLNHDAMYWYRQDPGQGLRLIYYSQIVNDFQKGDIAEGYSVSREKKESFPLTVTSAQKNPTAFYLCASSIDLRGNTGELFFGEGSRLTVL.